This T cell receptor beta chain was observed in a study of cytomegalovirus exposure and HLA in healthy donors. Looking at the study overall: Out of 150 million to 200 million T cells, an earlier analysis found 117 million unique TCR beta sequences in total.

Whole-study findings and limits: A link between a missense DCLRE1C variant and TCR beta V- and J-gene trimming emerged from a later analysis. On later analysis, the bulk of CMV-associated TCR beta chains appeared to be HLA-restricted.

While unrecorded immune exposures were likely, the donors were nominally healthy when sampled. To note about this clone: Its specificity is not known.

60 Vbeta and 13 Jbeta primers were used in PCR. Only in-frame clones appear in the TCRdb table, and some are missing; sequencing was by immunoSEQ multiplex PCR. The data show more than 120,000 clones, 82% seen once. Germline CDR1 ENHRY, CDR2 SYGVKD. The CDR3 has 13 residues. V was clipped by 10 bases and J by 6 bases; unmatched bases: 7. This chain connects TRBV10-3 to TRBJ2-1; TRBD1 aligns across 9 bases. This clonotype originated in a male donor in good health and CMV-seronegative. The sequenced sample was PBMCs. The CDR3 DNA sequence: TGTGCCAACCGGGACAGGGAGTCCAATGAGCAGTTCTTC. Its protein product is CANRDRESNEQFF.